This TCR beta chain was captured by sequencing in a study of T cells in Graves' hyperthyroidism and ophthalmopathy. Per the germline V gene, CDR1 is DFQATT and CDR2 is SNEGSKA (reference sequence). Trimming took 7 bases from V and 5 from J, leaving 18 bases between them. The CDR3 totals 13 residues. What was amplified from RNA transcripts were TCR beta CDR3 regions. A first-round RT-PCR of the TCR CDR3 used the HTBI primer set. In TCRdb, the multiplex PCR reads were re-called with MiXCR into one record per CDR3 protein. The repertoire has 600,000 or so distinct CDR3 sequences, around 46% of them found once; the top ten carry approximately 8.2%. Patients aged 18 to 65 had newly diagnosed hyperthyroidism of under 2 months' duration.

The TCR comes from a woman aged 18-29 years with Graves' hyperthyroidism. Source material: peripheral blood or thyroid tissue (not recorded which). The chain is built from TRBV20-1 and TRBJ2-7; D is perhaps TRBD2 (5 bases). CDR3: CSGTGSPMDEQYF. The CDR3 DNA follows: TGCAGTGGTACGGGGTCACCGATGGACGAGCAGTACTTC.